Listed below are T cell receptor beta chains from one sample, sequenced in a study of T-cell reconstitution after alpha-beta-depleted transplantation in children. TCRdb recomputed calls from the PCR reads with MiXCR, one row per CDR3 protein. The sample yields about 98,000 distinct CDR3 sequences, under 25% seen once. The material was PBMCs, obtained before TCRalphabeta/CD19-depleted stem cell transplant. The receptors were gathered from a boy between 2 and 15 years old with acute lymphoblastic leukemia, due to receive a stem cell transplant. Each CDR3 is given with its conserved first and last residue. A D gene is named only where the DNA matches it firmly. Clone size is not always given. Where it is, it says once, few, many or a class for expanded clones.

v_gene,d_gene,abundance,j_gene,CDR3nt,CDR3aa
TRBV29-1,-,-,TRBJ2-2,TGCAGCGTTTTTGAGGGGCCCAAGGGCATGCAATACACCGGGGAGCTGTTTTTT,CSVFEGPKGMQYTGELFF
TRBV7-3,-,-,TRBJ2-3,TGTGCCAGCAGCTTAGGGGTTGGGGGGTTCACAGATACGCAGTATTTT,CASSLGVGGFTDTQYF
TRBV11-2,TRBD2,-,TRBJ2-7,TGTGCCAGCAGCTTAGTTCGCGGGAGCGAGCAGTACTTC,CASSLVRGSEQYF
TRBV5-1,TRBD1,-,TRBJ1-6,TGCGCCAGCAGCCTCCTGACGGACAGGCAATCACCCCTCCACTTT,CASSLLTDRQSPLHF
TRBV20-1,-,few,TRBJ2-4,TGCAGTGCTAGACGGAGGGCCGGGGACAAAAACATTCAGTACTTC,CSARRRAGDKNIQYF
TRBV28,-,-,TRBJ2-7,TGTGCCAGCAGTATCCCAGCGGCCTACGAGCAGTACTTC,CASSIPAAYEQYF
TRBV3-1,-,few,TRBJ2-1,TGTGCCAGCAGCCACGGCGGAGGGGCCGGGAATGAGCAGTTCTTC,CASSHGGGAGNEQFF
TRBV20-1,TRBD2,-,TRBJ2-1,TGCAGTGCTCGCCCTTCCCGGACTAGCGGGTTTGGCAATGAGCAGTTCTTC,CSARPSRTSGFGNEQFF
TRBV7-2,TRBD2,few,TRBJ2-2,TGTGCCAGCAGCTTGGGACCGGGAGGGCCGACCGGGGAGCTGTTTTTT,CASSLGPGGPTGELFF
TRBV15,-,-,TRBJ2-1,TGTGCCACCAGCCGGGGTAATGAGGGTGCTAGGCATGAGCAGTTCTTC,CATSRGNEGARHEQFF
TRBV3-1,-,-,TRBJ2-2,TGTGCCAGCAGCCGAAAGGTTACCGGGGAGCTGTTTTTT,CASSRKVTGELFF
TRBV3-1,-,-,TRBJ1-3,TGTGCCAGCAGCCAGGCAGGGTCTGGAAACACCATATATTTT,CASSQAGSGNTIYF
TRBV5-4,TRBD1,-,TRBJ1-1,TGTGCCAGCAGCTTGGGGGGGGGACAGGACACTGAAGCTTTCTTT,CASSLGGGQDTEAFF
TRBV7-9,-,-,TRBJ1-4,TGTGCCAGCCCCCCTGACCGTGCAACTAATGAAAAACTGTTTTTT,CASPPDRATNEKLFF
TRBV29-1,TRBD1,few,TRBJ2-1,TGCAGCGTTGAAGATTTAGAGGGACAGGGCCTGTGGTACAATGAGCAGTTCTTC,CSVEDLEGQGLWYNEQFF
TRBV7-2,-,-,TRBJ2-7,TGTGCCAGCAGCTTAGAAGGGGGAGGGCCGTACGAGCAGTACTTC,CASSLEGGGPYEQYF
TRBV3-1,TRBD1,few,TRBJ1-1,TGTGCCAGCAGCCCGAGAACAGGGGTGCCTGAAGCTTTCTTT,CASSPRTGVPEAFF
TRBV11-2,-,few,TRBJ2-5,TGTGCCAGCACCGCCCCCGGAAAGGTTTCAGAGACCCAGTACTTC,CASTAPGKVSETQYF
TRBV7-3,TRBD2,few,TRBJ2-1,TGTGCCAGCAGCCCGGGACTAGCGGAAATGGGGGAATACAATGAGCAGTTCTTC,CASSPGLAEMGEYNEQFF
TRBV20-1,TRBD1,few,TRBJ1-5,TGCAGTGCTAGGGGACAGGGGATTCAGCCCCAGCATTTT,CSARGQGIQPQHF
TRBV12-3/TRBV12-4,TRBD1,-,TRBJ2-1,TGTGCCAGCAGTCCTGGACAGGGGTGGGATGAGCAGTTCTTC,CASSPGQGWDEQFF
TRBV20-1,TRBD2,many,TRBJ2-3,TGCAGTGCTGACCTAGCGGGAGTAGGAGATACGCAGTATTTT,CSADLAGVGDTQYF
TRBV30,-,-,TRBJ2-7,TGTGCCTGGAGTGTAAAGAAGGACGAGCAGTACTTC,CAWSVKKDEQYF